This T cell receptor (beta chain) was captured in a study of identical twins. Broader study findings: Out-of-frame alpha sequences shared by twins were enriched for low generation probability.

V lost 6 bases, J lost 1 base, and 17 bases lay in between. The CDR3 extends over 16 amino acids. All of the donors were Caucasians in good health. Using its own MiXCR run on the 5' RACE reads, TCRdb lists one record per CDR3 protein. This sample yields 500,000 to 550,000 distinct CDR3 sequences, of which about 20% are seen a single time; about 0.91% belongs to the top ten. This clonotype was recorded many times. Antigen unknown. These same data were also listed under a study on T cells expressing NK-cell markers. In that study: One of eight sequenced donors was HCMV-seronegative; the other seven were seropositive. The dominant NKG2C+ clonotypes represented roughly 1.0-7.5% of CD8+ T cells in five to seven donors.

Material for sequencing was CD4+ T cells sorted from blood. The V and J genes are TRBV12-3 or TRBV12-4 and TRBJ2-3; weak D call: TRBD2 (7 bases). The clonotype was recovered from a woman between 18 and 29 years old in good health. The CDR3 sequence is CASSQGRVSGTDTQYF. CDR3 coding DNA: TGTGCCAGCAGCCAGGGGAGGGTCTCTGGCACAGATACGCAGTATTTT.